One sample yielded the 27 T cell receptor beta chains listed below, sequenced in a study of T-cell memory formation after mild COVID-19. TCRdb reprocessed the 5' RACE reads with MiXCR, giving one entry per CDR3 protein. The sample gives around 200,000 distinct CDR3 sequences, around 26% of which show up once; approximately 10% is in the top ten. Sequencing was performed on PBMCs or a T cell subset sorted from them (not recorded which). The receptors derive from an adult woman who had mild COVID-19 (a few samples of this study predate the infection). Cell type and time point are not known.

This clonotype has more than one count but fewer than ten. The V gene is TRBV5-1, the J gene TRBJ2-3; D may be TRBD1 (6 bases). CDR3 length: 15 amino acids. Germline V CDR1 and CDR2: SGHRS, YFSETQ. Trimming pared 3 bases from V and 2 bases from J, leaving 13 bases between. The CDR3 sequence is CASSSDRAHTDTQYF. The CDR3 DNA sequence: TGCGCCAGCAGCTCGGACAGAGCGCACACAGATACGCAGTATTTT.

The chain couples TRBV7-6 to TRBJ2-2, with 7 bases lining up with TRBD1. The germline V gene has CDR1 SGHVS and CDR2 FNYEAQ. The CDR3 extends over 15 amino acids. V trimming: 7 bases; J trimming: 7 bases; junction bases outside the gene matches: 12. The CDR3 nucleotides read TGTGCCAGCACAACCGCGACAGGGCTCCGCGGGGAGCTGTTTTTT. Translating it yields CASTTATGLRGELFF.

The genes are TRBV4-1 and TRBJ1-1, with 8 bases fitting TRBD1. CDR1 is MGHRA, CDR2 YSYEKL, per germline. The CDR3 covers 14 residues. Trimming at V came to 1 base and at J to 4 bases, leaving 2 bases not matched to a gene. CDR3 region: CASSQGQGTTEAFF. As DNA, the CDR3 is TGCGCCAGCAGCCAAGGACAGGGGACCACTGAAGCTTTCTTT.

This clonotype has a handful of counts. The V and J genes are TRBV12-3 or TRBV12-4 and TRBJ2-1; TRBD2 agrees at 11 bases. CDR3 size: 14 residues. V was pared by 4 bases and J by 6 bases, with 2 bases of the junction left unmatched. DNA of the CDR3: TGTGCCAGCAGTTATAGCGGGGGGGTCAATGAGCAGTTCTTC. Its protein product is CASSYSGGVNEQFF.

Only a few counts were recorded for this clonotype. The genes are TRBV2 and TRBJ1-2; D unresolved. Germline CDR1 reads SNHLY; CDR2 reads FYNNEI. CDR3 size: 12 residues. The V gene lost 7 bases and the J gene lost 1 base, with 7 bases spanning the gap. CDR3: CASTGDNYGYTF. The CDR3 DNA is TGTGCCAGCACCGGGGATAACTATGGCTACACCTTC.

This clonotype was detected a few times. The genes are TRBV20-1 and TRBJ1-1; D is unresolved. Germline assignment: CDR1 DFQATT and CDR2 SNEGSKA (reference sequence). This CDR3 contains 14 residues. The V and J ends lost 3 bases and 7 bases respectively, with 18 bases between them. The CDR3 DNA sequence: TGCAGTGCTAGTGGGCTGAACCCGGGCAGTGAAGCTTTCTTT. Encoded protein: CSASGLNPGSEAFF.

This clonotype was observed a handful of times. V usage is TRBV11-2 and J usage is TRBJ2-6; D possibly corresponds to TRBD1 (6 bases). Trimming shortened V by 8 bases and J by 5 bases, and 19 bases separated the two germline ends. The CDR3 runs 16 residues. Germline V gene sequence: CDR1 SGHAT, CDR2 FQNNGV. CDR3 nucleotides: TGTGCCAGCCCCCGAGACAGGACCTCCCGGGCCAACGTCCTGACTTTC. Its protein product is CASPRDRTSRANVLTF.

The chain uses TRBV9 and TRBJ2-1; TRBD2 matches 7 bases. The trim removed 6 bases at V and 3 bases at J, leaving 3 bases unmatched. Germline CDR1 SGDLS, CDR2 YYNGEE. This CDR3 has 13 residues. DNA for the CDR3: TGTGCCAGCAAAGGGGACTACTACAATGAGCAGTTCTTC. Its translation: CASKGDYYNEQFF.

This CDR3 reads CASSIGGWNTEAFF. The CDR3 region has the DNA TGTGCCAGTAGTATCGGCGGATGGAACACTGAAGCTTTCTTT. The chain has TRBV19 and TRBJ1-1; no firm D call. Trimming removed 3 bases at V and 1 base at J, with 9 bases between. Germline CDR1 reads LNHDA; CDR2 reads SQIVND (reference sequence). The CDR3 loop spans 14 amino acids.

This clonotype was seen more than once but under ten times. The chain recombines TRBV19 with TRBJ1-1; D ambiguous. Germline-derived CDR1 and CDR2 are LNHDA and SQIVND (reference sequence). V was cut by 7 bases and J by 2 bases, with 14 bases left in between. The CDR3 totals 14 residues. The CDR3: CASTEGGGNTEAFF. The DNA of the CDR3 is TGTGCCAGTACCGAGGGAGGAGGTAACACTGAAGCTTTCTTT.

This clonotype was seen only a few times. The V gene is TRBV29-1, the J gene TRBJ1-4; 7 nucleotides agree with TRBD1. This CDR3 has 14 amino acids. The junction had 10 bases not matched to a gene; V was cut back by 7 bases and J by 5 bases. Germline V gene data show CDR1 as SQVTM and CDR2 as ANQGSEA. CDR3 region: CSAVGQEENEKLFF. In nucleotides, the CDR3 is TGCAGCGCCGTCGGACAGGAGGAAAATGAAAAACTGTTTTTT.

The rearrangement links TRBV5-1 to TRBJ2-7; D possibly matches TRBD1 or TRBD2 (5 bases each). The germline V and J ends were trimmed by 6 bases and 5 bases, with 18 bases remaining between them. The CDR3 consists of 14 residues. Germline V gene lookup returns CDR1 SGHRS and CDR2 YFSETQ. CDR3 bases: TGCGCCAGCACCTTAGGGGCAGGGACCCACGAGCAGTACTTC. Translated: CASTLGAGTHEQYF.

This clonotype came up a few times. The gene calls are TRBV7-3 and TRBJ2-2, with 12 bases fitting TRBD2. V lost 5 bases and J lost 5; bases outside the gene matches: 3. Germline lookup yields CDR1 SGHTA and CDR2 FQGTGA. This CDR3 comprises 15 residues. In DNA, the CDR3 is TGTGCCAGCAGCGCTAGCGGGGGGGCTACCGGGGAGCTGTTTTTT. Translated, it gives CASSASGGATGELFF.

This clonotype was observed at least ten times. The genes are TRBV6-1 and TRBJ2-7, with TRBD2 as a possible D gene (5 bases). CDR3 length: 15 amino acids. Germline CDR1 is MNHNS and CDR2 is SASEGT. The V gene lost 1 base and the J gene lost 5 bases, with 15 bases spanning the gap. The CDR3 DNA is TGTGCCAGCAGTGAAGTGGCCGGGGATTTCAACGAGCAGTACTTC. This codes for CASSEVAGDFNEQYF.

The chain links TRBV7-8 to TRBJ2-2; 11 bases are shared with TRBD2. This CDR3 has 20 amino acids. V lost 1 base, J lost 0 bases, and 10 bases stayed unmatched. In germline, CDR1 is SGHVS, CDR2 FQNEAQ. DNA for the CDR3: TGTGCCAGCAGCTTAGAACTAGCGGGGGCCCTGTTCGCGAACACCGGGGAGCTGTTTTTT. It translates to CASSLELAGALFANTGELFF.

This clonotype was recorded only once. The V and J genes are TRBV12-3 or TRBV12-4 and TRBJ2-1, with D tentatively TRBD2 (5 bases). This CDR3 has 16 residues. Trimming pared 3 bases from V and 8 bases from J, leaving 20 bases between. CDR3 sequence reads: CASSLGGGGGNDEQFF. In nucleotides, the CDR3 is TGTGCCAGCAGTTTGGGTGGTGGTGGAGGCAACGATGAGCAGTTCTTC.

This clonotype was detected a few times. The J gene is TRBJ1-5, the V gene TRBV19; 8 bases are shared with TRBD1. The CDR3 runs to 15 residues. Trimming took 4 bases from V and 2 from J; bases not matched to a gene: 4. Germline CDR1 and CDR2: LNHDA and SQIVND (reference sequence). In DNA form, the CDR3 reads TGTGCCAGTAGTACAGGGGGCATCGGCAATCAGCCCCAGCATTTT. It specifies CASSTGGIGNQPQHF.

V and J are TRBV7-9 and TRBJ1-2; D gene uncertain. Germline V gene lookup returns CDR1 SEHNR and CDR2 FQNEAQ (reference sequence). Trimming left V 5 bases short and J 3 bases short, with 10 bases between. This CDR3 comprises 13 residues. This chain's CDR3 is CASSPSGYYGYTF. The CDR3 coding sequence is TGTGCCAGCAGCCCGTCTGGCTACTATGGCTACACCTTC.

This chain joins TRBV6-5 and TRBJ2-6; D remains ambiguous. Germline V gene lookup returns CDR1 MNHEY and CDR2 SVGAGI. This CDR3 is 15 amino acids long. V was cut by 5 bases and J by 1 base, with 9 bases left in between. DNA of the CDR3: TGTGCCAGCAGTATCAGTGCATCTGGGGCCAACGTCCTGACTTTC. It encodes CASSISASGANVLTF.

The chain has TRBV5-6 and TRBJ2-7; possible D gene TRBD2, 6 bases. This CDR3 is 14 amino acids long. Germline lookup yields CDR1 SGHDT and CDR2 YYEEEE. V lost 1 base and J lost 5, with 13 bases in between. As DNA, the CDR3 is TGTGCCAGCAGCTTGACCGGGACTGGGAACGAGCAGTACTTC. It specifies CASSLTGTGNEQYF.

This clonotype was recorded a few times. The chain recombines TRBV29-1 with TRBJ1-1; 8 bases are shared with TRBD1. V was clipped by 5 bases and J by 4 bases; unmatched bases: 12. The CDR3 is 15 residues long. CDR1 and CDR2 (germline): SQVTM, ANQGSEA. This CDR3 is CSVMGRGRRTTEAFF. CDR3 in DNA: TGCAGCGTTATGGGCAGGGGGCGAAGAACCACTGAAGCTTTCTTT.

The V gene is TRBV5-5, the J gene TRBJ2-5, with D hard to call. Germline CDR1 SGHKS, CDR2 YYEKEE (reference sequence). V was trimmed by 0 bases and J by 1 base, leaving 7 bases between them. CDR3 length: 14 amino acids. CDR3 nucleotide sequence: TGTGCCAGCAGCTTGGGAAACAGCCAAGAGACCCAGTACTTC. Amino acids: CASSLGNSQETQYF.

The chain links TRBV4-3 to TRBJ2-7, with D possibly being TRBD1 (6 bases). Trimming cost V 1 base and J 4 bases, with 14 bases left between them. CDR3 size: 15 residues. Germline CDR1 and CDR2: LGHNA and YSLEER. The CDR3 loop is CASSQVNTGWYEQYF. The DNA of the CDR3 is TGCGCCAGCAGCCAAGTAAATACAGGGTGGTACGAGCAGTACTTC.

This clonotype showed up just a few times. This chain links TRBV20-1 with TRBJ2-7; 10 positions agree with TRBD1. The V segment lost 4 bases and the J segment 7 bases; nucleotides outside the gene matches: 13. CDR3 size: 15 residues. Germline V lookup: CDR1 DFQATT, CDR2 SNEGSKA (reference sequence). The CDR3 sequence is CSATPRGTGVGEQYF. In nucleotides, the CDR3 is TGCAGTGCTACCCCCCGCGGGACAGGGGTTGGGGAGCAGTACTTC.

This clonotype was observed a handful of times. The chain has TRBV7-8 and TRBJ2-1; 7 nucleotides line up with TRBD2. V shed 4 bases, J shed 0 bases, and the junction held 9 bases outside the gene matches. The CDR3 spans 17 residues. Germline V gene sequence: CDR1 SGHVS, CDR2 FQNEAQ. CDR3 in DNA: TGTGCCAGCAGCTCCCCTGGGCGGGGGAACTCCTACAATGAGCAGTTCTTC. It specifies CASSSPGRGNSYNEQFF.

The gene calls are TRBV29-1 and TRBJ1-1, with 7 bases lining up with TRBD1. This CDR3 has 13 residues. The junction had 5 bases not matched to a gene; V was cut back by 6 bases and J by 1 base. From germline, CDR1 is SQVTM and CDR2 ANQGSEA. CDR3 protein: CSVGGQSNTEAFF. As DNA, the CDR3 is TGCAGCGTCGGGGGACAGTCGAACACTGAAGCTTTCTTT.

The table lists this clonotype with a few counts. J is TRBJ1-1 and V is TRBV20-1, with D unresolved. The germline V gene encodes CDR1 DFQATT and CDR2 SNEGSKA (reference sequence). The CDR3 length is 14 residues. Trimming shortened V by 5 bases and J by 8 bases, and 21 bases separated the two germline ends. DNA for the CDR3: TGCAGTGCTTCCAGACGAGTCCCCTTCCCGGAAGCTTTCTTT. Encoded protein: CSASRRVPFPEAFF.